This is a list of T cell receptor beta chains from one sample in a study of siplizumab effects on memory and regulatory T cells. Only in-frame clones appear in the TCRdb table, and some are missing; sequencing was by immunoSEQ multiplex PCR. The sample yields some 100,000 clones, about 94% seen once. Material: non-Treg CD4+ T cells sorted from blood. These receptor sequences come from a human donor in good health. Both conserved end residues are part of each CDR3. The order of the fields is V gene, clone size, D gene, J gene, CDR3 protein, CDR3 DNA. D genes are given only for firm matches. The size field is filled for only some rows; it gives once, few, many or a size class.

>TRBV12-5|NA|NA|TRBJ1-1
CASGLSYGRAAGGNTEAFF
TGTGCTAGTGGTTTGAGTTATGGAAGGGCGGCTGGGGGGAACACTGAAGCTTTCTTT
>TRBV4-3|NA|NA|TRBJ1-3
CASSQVIGAGNTIYF
TGCGCCAGCAGCCAAGTAATAGGGGCTGGAAACACCATATATTTT
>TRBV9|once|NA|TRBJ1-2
CASSPPGVQDGYTF
TGTGCCAGCAGCCCACCAGGGGTCCAGGATGGCTACACCTTC
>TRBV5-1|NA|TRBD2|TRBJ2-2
CASSEGSGGLRTGELFF
TGCGCCAGCAGCGAGGGGAGCGGGGGTCTTCGGACCGGGGAGCTGTTTTTT
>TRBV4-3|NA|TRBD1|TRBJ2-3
CASSQVPPSGQGSTDTQYF
TGCGCCAGCAGCCAAGTTCCGCCGTCGGGACAGGGTAGCACAGATACGCAGTATTTT
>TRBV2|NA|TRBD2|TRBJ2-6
CASSETSGGPRLSGANVLTF
TGTGCCAGCAGTGAGACTAGCGGGGGCCCAAGGCTCTCTGGGGCCAACGTCCTGACTTTC
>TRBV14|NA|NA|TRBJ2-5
CASSPRTLQIQYF
TGTGCCAGCAGCCCCAGGACTCTGCAGATCCAGTACTTC
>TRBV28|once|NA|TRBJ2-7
CASSPKPYEQYF
TGTGCCAGCAGCCCCAAACCCTACGAGCAGTACTTC
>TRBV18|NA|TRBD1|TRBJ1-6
CASSPGGTGNSPLHF
TGTGCCAGCTCACCCGGGGGGACAGGCAATTCACCCCTCCACTTT
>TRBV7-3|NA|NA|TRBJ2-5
CASSLFGFETQYF
TGTGCCAGCAGCTTATTTGGGTTCGAGACCCAGTACTTC
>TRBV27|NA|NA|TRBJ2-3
CASNRLSGNTDTQYF
TGTGCCAGCAATAGGCTTTCCGGAAACACAGATACGCAGTATTTT
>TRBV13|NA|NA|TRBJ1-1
CASSPRDLGRPNTEAFF
TGTGCCAGCAGCCCGAGGGACTTGGGCAGACCGAACACTGAAGCTTTCTTT
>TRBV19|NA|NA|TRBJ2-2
CASSSQITGELFF
TGTGCCAGTAGTTCCCAGATTACCGGGGAGCTGTTTTTT
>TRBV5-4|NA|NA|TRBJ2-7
CASSGDSYEQYF
TGTGCCAGCAGCGGTGACTCCTACGAGCAGTACTTC
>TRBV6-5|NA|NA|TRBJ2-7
CASSYRGTPHYEQYF
TGTGCCAGCAGTTACAGAGGGACACCTCATTACGAGCAGTACTTC
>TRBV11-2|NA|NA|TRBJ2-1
CASSRDSLLYNEQFF
TGTGCCAGCAGCCGAGACAGTCTACTGTACAATGAGCAGTTCTTC
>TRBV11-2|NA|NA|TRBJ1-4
CASSLDVFGYEKLFF
TGTGCCAGCAGCTTAGATGTATTTGGGTACGAAAAACTGTTTTTT
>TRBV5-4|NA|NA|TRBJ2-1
CASSAQFSYNEQFF
TGTGCCAGCAGCGCGCAGTTCTCCTACAATGAGCAGTTCTTC
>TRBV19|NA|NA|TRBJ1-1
CASSITGLGTEAFF
TGTGCCAGTAGTATAACCGGACTGGGCACTGAAGCTTTCTTT
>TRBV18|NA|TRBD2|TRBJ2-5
CASSARTSGKLQETQYF
TGTGCCAGCTCAGCTAGGACTAGCGGAAAACTCCAAGAGACCCAGTACTTC
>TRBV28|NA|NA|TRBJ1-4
CASSVRTALGKLFF
TGTGCCAGCAGTGTGCGGACAGCGTTAGGGAAACTGTTTTTT
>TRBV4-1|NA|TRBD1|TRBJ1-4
CASSHSGGFNEKLFF
TGCGCCAGCAGCCACTCAGGGGGGTTTAATGAAAAACTGTTTTTT
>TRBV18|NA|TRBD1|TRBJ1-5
CASSPPSGQGLQPQHF
TGTGCCAGCTCACCACCGTCGGGACAGGGTCTTCAGCCCCAGCATTTT
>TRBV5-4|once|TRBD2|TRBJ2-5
CASSLAGGAWETQYF
TGTGCCAGCAGCTTGGCCGGGGGGGCCTGGGAGACCCAGTACTTC
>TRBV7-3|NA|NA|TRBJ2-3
CASSLEGLPTTDTQYF
TGTGCCAGCAGCTTAGAGGGCCTGCCTACCACAGATACGCAGTATTTT
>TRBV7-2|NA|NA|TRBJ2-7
CASSLTGTTYEQYF
TGTGCCAGCAGCTTAACAGGGACCACCTACGAGCAGTACTTC
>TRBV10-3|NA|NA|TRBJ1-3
CAISSGGLEGNTIYF
TGTGCCATCAGTTCCGGGGGCTTGGAAGGAAACACCATATATTTT
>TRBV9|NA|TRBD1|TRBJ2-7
CASSTGTAMYEQYF
TGTGCCAGCAGCACCGGGACAGCGATGTACGAGCAGTACTTC
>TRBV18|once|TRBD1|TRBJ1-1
CASSPPGQGATEAFF
TGTGCCAGCTCACCACCCGGACAGGGTGCCACTGAAGCTTTCTTT
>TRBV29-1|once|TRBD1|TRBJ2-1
CSVGDQLGTDNEQFF
TGCAGCGTTGGGGACCAACTCGGGACAGACAATGAGCAGTTCTTC
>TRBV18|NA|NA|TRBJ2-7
CASSPLGTGAYEQYF
TGTGCCAGCTCACCACTCGGGACGGGTGCCTACGAGCAGTACTTC
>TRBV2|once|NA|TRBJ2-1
CASIEGRVSSYNEQFF
TGTGCCAGCATCGAGGGTAGGGTGAGCTCCTACAATGAGCAGTTCTTC
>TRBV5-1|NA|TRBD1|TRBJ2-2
CASSYEGQGVTGELFF
TGCGCCAGCAGCTATGAAGGACAGGGGGTCACCGGGGAGCTGTTTTTT
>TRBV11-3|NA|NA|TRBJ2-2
CASSFGLLGDTGELFF
TGTGCCAGCAGCTTTGGCCTACTCGGTGACACCGGGGAGCTGTTTTTT
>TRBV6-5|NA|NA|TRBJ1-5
CASSSRGESQPQHF
TGTGCCAGCAGTAGCAGGGGCGAGAGTCAGCCCCAGCATTTT
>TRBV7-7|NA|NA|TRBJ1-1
CASSLDRNTEAFF
TGTGCCAGCAGCTTGGACAGGAACACTGAAGCTTTCTTT
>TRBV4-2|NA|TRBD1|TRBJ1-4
CASSQDQGTGGEKLFF
TGTGCCAGCAGCCAAGATCAGGGGACAGGAGGCGAAAAACTGTTTTTT
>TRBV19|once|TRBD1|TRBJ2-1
CASSPGTGGSSYNEQFF
TGTGCCAGTAGCCCTGGGACAGGGGGAAGCTCCTACAATGAGCAGTTCTTC
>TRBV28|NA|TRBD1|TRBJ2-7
CASRRTGTGRYEQYF
TGTGCCAGCAGACGAACCGGGACAGGGCGCTACGAGCAGTACTTC
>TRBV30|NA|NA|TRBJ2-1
CSLIRRSFSYNEQFF
TGTTCCTTAATCCGACGGAGCTTCTCCTACAATGAGCAGTTCTTC